The source of this T cell receptor (beta chain) is a study of T-cell reconstitution after alpha-beta-depleted transplantation in children. Notes on the study in general: Diversity of TCRbeta at day 60 was high in some patients, arising from surviving recipient T cells and thymic progenitors. After one year, T-cell counts and TCRbeta diversity mostly came from new T cells. Several hundred expanded graft clones reportedly supplied alpha-beta T cells about two months after transplant.

A note on this clonotype: The antigen is undetermined.

Trimming left V 0 bases short and J 6 bases short, with 8 bases between. This CDR3 comprises 14 residues. Molecular barcoding with unique molecular identifiers was used for the TCRbeta library. A single record per CDR3 protein comes from TCRdb applying MiXCR to the PCR reads. Here the sample spans 550,000 to 600,000 distinct CDR3 sequences, 23% being singletons. This sample comprised PBMCs, mostly from graft donor cells, obtained 360 days after TCRalphabeta/CD19-depleted stem cell transplant. This rearrangement joins TRBV12-3 or TRBV12-4 to TRBJ1-4; D perhaps matches TRBD1 (5 bases). This TCR derives from a boy less than two years old who had a stem cell transplant for acute myeloid leukemia, so the T cells may come from the graft donor. CDR3 residues: CASSLAGGDEKLFF. CDR3 DNA: TGTGCCAGCAGTTTAGCGGGGGGAGATGAAAAACTGTTTTTT.